Many counts were recorded for the clone carrying this TCR beta chain. The data belong to a study of T cells in Graves' hyperthyroidism and ophthalmopathy. The TCR beta CDR3 regions underwent amplification using RNA transcripts as the source. A set of HTBI primers served as the primers for a first-round RT-PCR of the TCR CDR3. TCRdb itself ran the multiplex PCR reads through MiXCR, one entry per CDR3 protein. The repertoire has approximately 400,000 distinct CDR3 sequences, around 25% of them found once; the top ten carry around four fifths. Trimming pared 5 bases from V and 5 bases from J, leaving 12 bases between. CDR3 size: 13 residues. Germline loops: CDR1 SGHAT, CDR2 FQDESV (reference sequence).

Specimen: blood. The gene calls are TRBV11-1 and TRBJ1-1; TRBD1 is a possible D gene (6 bases). The TCR sequence derives from a man aged 50 to 59 with Graves' hyperthyroidism. In DNA, the CDR3 is TGTGCCAGCAGCAAGTTCAGGGGTACTGAAGCTTTCTTT. The encoded protein is CASSKFRGTEAFF.